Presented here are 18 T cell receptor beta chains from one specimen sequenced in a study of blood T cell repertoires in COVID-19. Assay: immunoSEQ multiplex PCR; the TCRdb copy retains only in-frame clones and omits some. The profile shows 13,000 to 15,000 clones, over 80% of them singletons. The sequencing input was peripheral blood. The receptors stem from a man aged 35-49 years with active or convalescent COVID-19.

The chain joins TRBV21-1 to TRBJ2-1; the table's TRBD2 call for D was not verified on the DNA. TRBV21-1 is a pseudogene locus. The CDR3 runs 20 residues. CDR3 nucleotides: TGTGCCAGCAGCAAACGCGGACCCGGGACTAGCGGGGGCCTCTACAATGAGCAGTTCTTC. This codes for CASSKRGPGTSGGLYNEQFF.

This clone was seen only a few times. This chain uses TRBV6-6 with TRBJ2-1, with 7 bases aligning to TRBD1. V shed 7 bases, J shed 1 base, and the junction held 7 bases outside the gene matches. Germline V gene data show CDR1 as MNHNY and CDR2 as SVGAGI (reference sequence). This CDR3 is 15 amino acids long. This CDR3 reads CASTLGGWSYNEQFF. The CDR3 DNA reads TGTGCCAGCACCCTAGGGGGCTGGTCCTACAATGAGCAGTTCTTC.

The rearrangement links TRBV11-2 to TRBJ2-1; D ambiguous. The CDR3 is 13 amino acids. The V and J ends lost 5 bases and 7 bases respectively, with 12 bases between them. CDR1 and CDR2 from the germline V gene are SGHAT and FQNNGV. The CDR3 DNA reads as TGTGCCAGCAGCCCATATCTAGGAAATGAGCAGTTCTTC. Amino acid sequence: CASSPYLGNEQFF.

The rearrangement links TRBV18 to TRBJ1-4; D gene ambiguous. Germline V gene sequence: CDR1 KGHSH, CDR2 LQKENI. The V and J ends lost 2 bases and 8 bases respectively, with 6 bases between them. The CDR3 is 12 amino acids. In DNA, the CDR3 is TGTGCCAGCTCACCAAACAAGGAAAAACTGTTTTTT. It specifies CASSPNKEKLFF.

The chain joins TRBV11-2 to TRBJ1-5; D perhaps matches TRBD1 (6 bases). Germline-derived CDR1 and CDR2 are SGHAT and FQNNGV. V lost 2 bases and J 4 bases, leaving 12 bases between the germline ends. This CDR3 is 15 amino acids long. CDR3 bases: TGTGCCAGCAGCTTAAGTGCTACAGGGAATCAGCCCCAGCATTTT. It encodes CASSLSATGNQPQHF.

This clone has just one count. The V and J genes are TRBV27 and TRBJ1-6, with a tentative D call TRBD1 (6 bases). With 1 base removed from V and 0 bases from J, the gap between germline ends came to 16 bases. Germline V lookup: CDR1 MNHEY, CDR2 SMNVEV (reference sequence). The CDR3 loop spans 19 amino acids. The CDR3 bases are TGTGCCAGCAGTTTATACGACCACAGGGCTAGCTCCTATAATTCACCCCTCCACTTT. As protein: CASSLYDHRASSYNSPLHF.

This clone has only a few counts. The CDR3 region is CASVNRGTEGYTF. The CDR3 DNA reads as TGTGCCAGTGTGAACAGGGGAACTGAGGGCTACACCTTC. The rearrangement links TRBV19 to TRBJ1-2, with 7 bases matching TRBD1. The V gene end was trimmed by 8 bases and the J gene end by 8 bases; junction bases not matched to a gene: 11. In germline, CDR1 is LNHDA, CDR2 SQIVND (reference sequence). This CDR3 region has 13 residues.

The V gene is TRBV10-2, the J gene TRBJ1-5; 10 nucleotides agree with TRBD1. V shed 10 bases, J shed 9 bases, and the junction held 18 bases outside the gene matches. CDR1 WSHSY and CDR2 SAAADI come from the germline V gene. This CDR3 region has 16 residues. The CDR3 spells CATQNYAGTGELPQHF. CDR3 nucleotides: TGCGCCACCCAAAACTACGCCGGGACAGGGGAATTGCCCCAGCATTTT.

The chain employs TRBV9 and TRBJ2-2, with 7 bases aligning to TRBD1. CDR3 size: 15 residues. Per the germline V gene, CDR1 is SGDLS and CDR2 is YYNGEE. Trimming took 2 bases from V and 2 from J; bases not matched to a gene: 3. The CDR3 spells CASSVYRGNTGELFF. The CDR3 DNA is TGTGCCAGCAGCGTGTACAGGGGCAACACCGGGGAGCTGTTTTTT. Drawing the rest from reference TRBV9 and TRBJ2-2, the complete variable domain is DSGVTQTPKHLITATGQRVTLRCSPRSGDLSVYWYQQSLDQGLQFLIQYYNGEERAKGNILERFSAQQFPDLHSELNLSSLELGDSALYFCASSVYRGNTGELFFGEGSRLTVL.

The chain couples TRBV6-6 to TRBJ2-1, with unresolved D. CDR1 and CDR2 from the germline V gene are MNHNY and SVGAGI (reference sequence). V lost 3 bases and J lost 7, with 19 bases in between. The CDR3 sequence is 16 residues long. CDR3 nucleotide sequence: TGTGCCAGCAGTTATGGTTCCGCGAGCCCCTTGAATGAGCAGTTCTTC. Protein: CASSYGSASPLNEQFF.

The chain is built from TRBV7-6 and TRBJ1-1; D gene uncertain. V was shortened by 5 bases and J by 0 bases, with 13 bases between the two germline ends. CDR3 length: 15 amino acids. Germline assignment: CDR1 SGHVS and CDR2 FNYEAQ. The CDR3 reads CASSAPYSMNTEAFF. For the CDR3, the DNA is TGTGCCAGCAGCGCCCCTTACTCCATGAACACTGAAGCTTTCTTT.

CDR3 DNA sequence: TGTGCCAGCTCACCACCGGGGGGGAAAATCTCAGATACGCAGTATTTT. It codes for CASSPPGGKISDTQYF. V usage is TRBV18 and J usage is TRBJ2-3; 7 nucleotides agree with TRBD2. V lost 0 bases and J lost 4; bases outside the gene matches: 7. This CDR3 has 16 residues. CDR1 and CDR2 (germline): KGHSH, LQKENI.

CDR3 DNA: TGTGCCAGCAGTTCCAACAGGGTAAAATCACCCCTCCACTTT. This gives the protein CASSSNRVKSPLHF. The J gene is TRBJ1-6, the V gene TRBV27; a possible D gene is TRBD1 (6 bases). This CDR3 contains 14 residues. V shed 4 bases and J shed 10 bases, with 14 bases lying between them. Germline V lookup: CDR1 MNHEY, CDR2 SMNVEV (reference sequence).

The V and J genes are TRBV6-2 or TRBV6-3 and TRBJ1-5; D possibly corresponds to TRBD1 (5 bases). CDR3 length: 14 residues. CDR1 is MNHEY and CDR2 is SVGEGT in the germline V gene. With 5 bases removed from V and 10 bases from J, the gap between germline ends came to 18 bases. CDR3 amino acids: CASSIPQQVNPQHF. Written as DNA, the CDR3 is TGTGCCAGCAGTATCCCGCAACAGGTGAACCCCCAGCATTTT.

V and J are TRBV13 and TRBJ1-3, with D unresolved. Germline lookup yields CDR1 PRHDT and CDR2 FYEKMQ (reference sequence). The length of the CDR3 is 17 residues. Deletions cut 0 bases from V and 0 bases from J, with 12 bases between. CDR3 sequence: CASSLGAQVLSGNTIYF. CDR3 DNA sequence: TGTGCCAGCAGCTTAGGGGCCCAGGTACTCTCTGGAAACACCATATATTTT.

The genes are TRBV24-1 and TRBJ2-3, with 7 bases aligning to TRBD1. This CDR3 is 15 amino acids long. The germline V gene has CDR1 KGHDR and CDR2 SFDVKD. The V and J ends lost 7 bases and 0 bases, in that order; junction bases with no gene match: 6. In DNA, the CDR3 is TGTGCCACCAGGGACAGGTCAACTAGCACAGATACGCAGTATTTT. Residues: CATRDRSTSTDTQYF.

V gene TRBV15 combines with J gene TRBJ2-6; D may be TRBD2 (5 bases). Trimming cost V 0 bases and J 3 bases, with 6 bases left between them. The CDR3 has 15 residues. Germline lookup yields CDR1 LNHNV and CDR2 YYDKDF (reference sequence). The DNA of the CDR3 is TGTGCCACCAGCAGAGAGGGAGATGGGGCCAACGTCCTGACTTTC. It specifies CATSREGDGANVLTF.

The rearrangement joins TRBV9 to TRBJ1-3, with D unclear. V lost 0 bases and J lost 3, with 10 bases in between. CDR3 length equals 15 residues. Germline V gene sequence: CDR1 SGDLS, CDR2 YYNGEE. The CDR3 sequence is CASSVGGNGGNTIYF. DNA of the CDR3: TGTGCCAGCAGCGTAGGAGGGAATGGTGGAAACACCATATATTTT.